Each of the 19 T cell receptor beta chains below was sequenced from the same sample in a study of CD8+ T cells in alopecia areata. Extracted RNA was reverse transcribed, and the resulting cDNA served as sequencing template. Only in-frame clones appear in the TCRdb table, and some are missing; sequencing was by immunoSEQ multiplex PCR. Altogether about 150,000 clones are present, 75% to 90% being singletons, with the ten largest covering roughly 16%. Sample: CD8+ T cells sorted from blood, taken at week 0. These receptors all stem from a human donor with alopecia areata.

The genes are TRBV29-1 and TRBJ2-2; the match to TRBD1 covers 9 bases. Per the germline V gene, CDR1 is SQVTM and CDR2 is ANQGSEA. The J segment lost 4 bases and the V segment lost 8 bases, leaving 8 bases of the junction unmatched. The CDR3 is 14 residues long. CDR3 DNA: TGCAGCCCAGCCGGACAGGGGTGCACCGGGGAGCTGTTTTTT. It codes for CSPAGQGCTGELFF.

This sequence joins TRBV2 and TRBJ2-7; TRBD2 agrees at 10 bases. The germline gives CDR1 SNHLY, CDR2 FYNNEI. The CDR3 totals 15 residues. Trimming removed 3 bases from V and 3 bases from J; junction bases left unmatched: 5. DNA for the CDR3: TGTGCCAGCAGTGAGTCGGCTAGCGGGAGCTACGAGCAGTACTTC. Translating it yields CASSESASGSYEQYF. The entire variable domain, with the rest obtained from reference TRBV2 and TRBJ2-7, is as follows: EPEVTQTPSHQVTQMGQEVILRCVPISNHLYFYWYRQILGQKVEFLVSFYNNEISEKSEIFDDQFSVERPDGSNFTLKIRSTKLEDSAMYFCASSESASGSYEQYFGPGTRLTVT.

CDR3 sequence: CASSSLTSGSSNEQFF. The CDR3 nucleotides are TGTGCCAGCAGCTCCCTGACTAGCGGGAGCTCCAATGAGCAGTTCTTC. The chain joins TRBV7-3 to TRBJ2-1; 12 nucleotides match TRBD2. The length of the CDR3 is 16 residues. V dropped 4 bases and J dropped 6; count of bases not matched to a gene: 7. Germline V lookup: CDR1 SGHTA, CDR2 FQGTGA. Looking up the rest from reference TRBV7-3 and TRBJ2-1 gives the full variable domain: GAGVSQTPSNKVTEKGKYVELRCDPISGHTALYWYRQSLGQGPEFLIYFQGTGAADDSGLPNDRFFAVRPEGSVSTLKIQRTERGDSAVYLCASSSLTSGSSNEQFFGPGTRLTVL.

The chain uses TRBV6-1 and TRBJ2-3; no firm D call. V was trimmed by 4 bases and J by 4 bases, leaving 6 bases between them. The CDR3 has 12 amino acids. The germline V gene encodes CDR1 MNHNS and CDR2 SASEGT. The CDR3 is CASSGPSDTQYF. CDR3 in DNA: TGTGCCAGCAGTGGACCCTCAGATACGCAGTATTTT.

The chain combines TRBV5-1 with TRBJ1-2; D not certain. The CDR3 length is 17 residues. Trimming removed 2 bases at V and 5 bases at J, with 22 bases between. CDR1 and CDR2 from the germline V gene are SGHRS and YFSETQ. The CDR3 DNA reads TGCGCCAGCAGCTTAGACGGACGGACTACCTACCTTTATGGCTACACCTTC. It codes for CASSLDGRTTYLYGYTF.

The chain links TRBV7-9 to TRBJ2-3; 11 bases line up with TRBD2. This CDR3 has 16 amino acids. The V segment lost 4 bases and the J segment 0 bases; nucleotides outside the gene matches: 3. CDR1 and CDR2 (germline): SEHNR, FQNEAQ (reference sequence). The CDR3: CASSSTSGGSTDTQYF. CDR3 nucleotide sequence: TGTGCCAGCAGCTCAACTAGCGGGGGCAGCACAGATACGCAGTATTTT.

CDR3 bases: TGTGCCAGCAGCCTACACCTGCGGGAGGGCCCTTTAAATGAGCAGTTCTTC. Protein product: CASSLHLREGPLNEQFF. The chain has TRBV11-2 and TRBJ2-1; 9 positions agree with TRBD2. Germline V lookup: CDR1 SGHAT, CDR2 FQNNGV. The CDR3 is 17 residues long. Trimming removed 5 bases from V and 7 bases from J; junction bases left unmatched: 15.

The chain combines TRBV7-2 with TRBJ2-7; TRBD2 aligns across 7 bases. Germline V gene data show CDR1 as SGHTA and CDR2 as FQGNSA. V lost 0 bases and J lost 6; bases outside the gene matches: 8. The CDR3 length is 15 residues. The CDR3 loop is CASSLAPGGSLEQYF. DNA of the CDR3: TGTGCCAGCAGCTTAGCCCCCGGCGGGAGTCTCGAGCAGTACTTC.

J is TRBJ2-1 and V is TRBV30, with 9 bases fitting TRBD2. This CDR3 has 15 residues. The V and J ends lost 4 bases and 3 bases, in that order; junction bases with no gene match: 7. Germline CDR1 and CDR2: GTSNPN and SVGIG (reference sequence). The CDR3 here is CAWNQGLAFYNEQFF. The CDR3 nucleotides read TGTGCCTGGAATCAGGGACTAGCATTCTACAATGAGCAGTTCTTC.

This chain uses TRBV19 with TRBJ1-1; D is unclear. Germline CDR1 is LNHDA and CDR2 is SQIVND (reference sequence). V lost 5 bases to trimming and J lost 1 base, with 8 bases between them. This CDR3 has 13 residues. This CDR3 reads CASSLTQNTEAFF. The CDR3 bases are TGTGCCAGTAGTTTGACACAGAACACTGAAGCTTTCTTT.

J is TRBJ2-7 and V is TRBV5-4, with D possibly TRBD1 on 5 matching bases. There are 14 residues in the CDR3. Germline V gene data show CDR1 as SGHNT and CDR2 as YYREEE (reference sequence). V lost 9 bases and J 0 bases, leaving 16 bases between the germline ends. DNA of the CDR3: TGTGCCATTAACTCAGGGTTGAGCTCCTACGAGCAGTACTTC. It encodes CAINSGLSSYEQYF.

In regard to this clone: Here the CDR3 omits its conserved ending phenylalanine or tryptophan, so a read error is the likely source. This chain links TRBV7-9 with TRBJ2-3; D remains ambiguous. Deletions cut 3 bases from V and 8 bases from J, with 9 bases between. CDR1 and CDR2 from the germline V gene are SEHNR and FQNEAQ (reference sequence). The CDR3 spans 12 residues. DNA for the CDR3: TGTGCCAGCAGCTTTTTGGTGCCTACGCAGTATCTT. Its translation is CASSFLVPTQYL.

Concerning this clone: The sample holds other DNA sequences that translate to the same CDR3. The chain links TRBV4-1 to TRBJ2-7; D remains unclear. The V end was cut by 0 bases, the J end by 2 bases, with 5 bases between. CDR3 size: 13 residues. Germline lookup yields CDR1 MGHRA and CDR2 YSYEKL. The CDR3 region has the DNA TGCGCCAGCAGCCAAGACCGCACCTACGAGCAGTACTTC. Translation: CASSQDRTYEQYF.

The V gene is TRBV10-2, the J gene TRBJ1-2, with D uncertain. The length of the CDR3 is 17 residues. Trimming took off 2 bases at V and 3 bases at J, with 19 bases between the two ends. Germline CDR1 and CDR2: WSHSY and SAAADI. CDR3 loop: CASSEPGRMEEDYGYTF. In DNA form, the CDR3 reads TGCGCCAGCAGTGAGCCCGGGAGGATGGAGGAAGACTATGGCTACACCTTC.

The gene calls are TRBV2 and TRBJ2-1; 7 bases fit TRBD2. J lost 2 bases, V lost 6 bases, and 10 bases had no gene match. Germline lookup yields CDR1 SNHLY and CDR2 FYNNEI. The CDR3 covers 16 residues. The CDR3 here is CASSEGLAEAYNEQFF. In nucleotides, the CDR3 is TGTGCCAGCAGCGAGGGGCTAGCGGAGGCCTACAATGAGCAGTTCTTC.

The chain uses TRBV2 and TRBJ2-2; D is undetermined. The CDR3 spans 16 residues. Germline-derived CDR1 and CDR2 are SNHLY and FYNNEI. V lost 0 bases and J 7 bases, leaving 15 bases between the germline ends. The CDR3 sequence: CASSEALQGTYGELFF. CDR3 coding DNA: TGTGCCAGCAGTGAAGCGCTTCAAGGCACTTACGGGGAGCTGTTTTTT.

In this sample, this clone turned up once. Additional DNA sequences in this sample encode the identical CDR3. The chain combines TRBV28 with TRBJ1-5; no definite D call. There are 13 residues in the CDR3. V lost 6 bases and J lost 5, with 11 bases in between. Germline CDR1 MDHEN, CDR2 SYDVKM. The CDR3 loop reads CASSPGVHQPQHF. For the CDR3, the DNA is TGTGCCAGCAGCCCTGGAGTTCATCAGCCCCAGCATTTT.

The chain carries TRBV28 and TRBJ1-2; TRBD1 matches at 10 bases. V was pared by 5 bases and J by 7 bases, with 7 bases of the junction left unmatched. CDR3 length equals 14 residues. Per the germline V gene, CDR1 is MDHEN and CDR2 is SYDVKM. The CDR3 region has the DNA TGTGCCAGCAGTCCAAAGGGACAGGGGACTGGCTACACCTTC. It yields the protein CASSPKGQGTGYTF.

This rearrangement joins TRBV7-2 to TRBJ1-1; D perhaps matches TRBD1 (5 bases). Trimming shortened V by 0 bases and J by 5 bases, and 13 bases separated the two germline ends. Germline CDR1 and CDR2: SGHTA and FQGNSA. The CDR3 runs to 15 residues. The CDR3 DNA is TGTGCCAGCAGCTTAGCGGGGGGACCTGAAACTGAAGCTTTCTTT. The encoded protein is CASSLAGGPETEAFF.